The 21 T cell receptor beta chains in this list originate from one sample, sequenced in a study of cytomegalovirus exposure and HLA in healthy donors. The study ran its PCR with 60 Vbeta and 13 Jbeta primers. The table came from immunoSEQ multiplex PCR; TCRdb's copy has only in-frame clones and leaves some out. In the table there are about 140,000 clones, around 79% of which are singletons. Sequencing was carried out using PBMCs. Receptor source: a female donor in good health and CMV-seronegative.

The genes are TRBV4-1 and TRBJ2-5; TRBD1 aligns across 10 bases. The J call may be in error: the DNA end matches TRBJ2-7 better. This CDR3 has 16 residues. Germline values: CDR1 MGHRA, CDR2 YSYEKL. The CDR3 region has the DNA TGCGCCAGCAATCCATCTGGGACAGGGGATGGCTACGAGCAGTACTTC. Its translation is CASNPSGTGDGYEQYF.

The chain employs TRBV29-1 and TRBJ2-5; 7 positions match TRBD2. The CDR3 runs 14 residues. With 2 bases clipped from V and 5 bases from J, the junction kept 8 bases outside the gene matches. Looked up from germline, CDR1 is SQVTM and CDR2 is ANQGSEA. The CDR3 reads CSVELRGGLETQYF. CDR3 nucleotides: TGCAGCGTTGAATTGCGGGGAGGGTTGGAGACCCAGTACTTC.

This chain connects TRBV29-1 to TRBJ2-3; possibly TRBD2 for D (6 bases). The V and J ends lost 5 bases and 3 bases respectively, with 9 bases between them. The CDR3 length is 12 residues. CDR1 SQVTM and CDR2 ANQGSEA come from the germline V gene. CDR3 DNA: TGCAGCGTTTTCCGGGAGACAGATACGCAGTATTTT. Protein: CSVFRETDTQYF.

The chain joins TRBV9 to TRBJ2-3; TRBD2 agrees at 8 bases. With V trimmed by 0 bases and J by 8 bases, 11 bases remained unmatched. Looked up from germline, CDR1 is SGDLS and CDR2 is YYNGEE. There are 16 residues in the CDR3. For the CDR3, the DNA is TGTGCCAGCAGCGTAGGACGGGGGGGACTCTCAGGTACGCAGTATTTT. Residues: CASSVGRGGLSGTQYF. Looking up the rest from reference TRBV9 and TRBJ2-3 gives the full variable domain: DSGVTQTPKHLITATGQRVTLRCSPRSGDLSVYWYQQSLDQGLQFLIQYYNGEERAKGNILERFSAQQFPDLHSELNLSSLELGDSALYFCASSVGRGGLSGTQYFGPGTRLTVL.

The V and J genes are TRBV7-9 and TRBJ1-1; 8 bases align to TRBD1. Germline CDR1 and CDR2: SEHNR and FQNEAQ (reference sequence). CDR3 size: 14 residues. V gave up 8 bases and J gave up 1 base; unmatched junction bases: 6. CDR3 loop: CASVLGTGNTEAFF. CDR3 bases: TGTGCCAGCGTTCTTGGGACAGGGAACACTGAAGCTTTCTTT.

The rearrangement joins TRBV6-5 to TRBJ2-7, with D tentatively TRBD2 (5 bases). V shed 6 bases and J shed 5 bases, with 17 bases lying between them. The CDR3 runs to 14 residues. From germline, CDR1 is MNHEY and CDR2 SVGAGI. The CDR3 sequence: CASSTPGLPNEQYF. Here the CDR3 DNA reads TGTGCCAGCAGCACACCCGGACTCCCAAACGAGCAGTACTTC.

Turning to this clone: An end of the junction differs from the germline gene, which may be a read error. The chain recombines TRBV6-6 with TRBJ2-1; the D is unclear. Germline V gene sequence: CDR1 MNHNY, CDR2 SVGAGI (reference sequence). The CDR3 has 11 amino acids. The chain's CDR3 is CASSRYTEQFF. The CDR3 DNA reads TGTGCCAGCAGCCGATACACTGAGCAGTTCTTC.

This clone occurred a few times. J is TRBJ2-7 and V is TRBV9, with TRBD1 identical over 10 bases. V gave up 2 bases and J gave up 5 bases; unmatched junction bases: 7. Germline CDR1 reads SGDLS; CDR2 reads YYNGEE. The length of the CDR3 is 15 residues. In DNA form, the CDR3 reads TGTGCCAGCAGCGTTTATTCCGGGACAGGGGACGAGCAGTACTTC. Its translation: CASSVYSGTGDEQYF.

The chain uses TRBV2 and TRBJ2-1, with 7 bases fitting TRBD2. Germline V gene sequence: CDR1 SNHLY, CDR2 FYNNEI. V shed 5 bases, J shed 4 bases, and the junction held 2 bases outside the gene matches. The CDR3 has 13 residues. The CDR3 here is CASSTSVYNEQFF. As DNA, the CDR3 is TGTGCCAGCAGTACTAGCGTTTACAATGAGCAGTTCTTC.

This rearrangement joins TRBV4-1 to TRBJ1-5, with a possible D match to TRBD1 (6 bases). This CDR3 spans 16 amino acids. Trimming pared 4 bases from V and 2 bases from J, leaving 15 bases between. Germline V lookup: CDR1 MGHRA, CDR2 YSYEKL. CDR3 amino acids: CASSRGGAQGNQPQHF. DNA of the CDR3: TGCGCCAGCAGCCGGGGGGGGGCGCAGGGCAATCAGCCCCAGCATTTT.

This rearrangement joins TRBV11-2 to TRBJ2-7, with a tentative D call TRBD1 (7 bases). The length of the CDR3 is 13 residues. The V gene lost 8 bases and the J gene lost 4 bases, with 15 bases spanning the gap. From germline, CDR1 is SGHAT and CDR2 FQNNGV. Here the CDR3 DNA reads TGTGCCAGCTCCTTGGGGGGACAGTACGAGCAGTACTTC. It codes for CASSLGGQYEQYF.

The rearrangement links TRBV7-2 to TRBJ2-5; 8 nucleotides match TRBD2. The junction had 4 bases not matched to a gene; V was cut back by 0 bases and J by 1 base. The CDR3 length is 16 residues. Germline assignment: CDR1 SGHTA and CDR2 FQGNSA. CDR3 DNA sequence: TGTGCCAGCAGCTTAGCCGGGAGCGGGGGCCAAGAGACCCAGTACTTC. It encodes CASSLAGSGGQETQYF.

This chain joins TRBV2 and TRBJ2-2; 7 bases fit TRBD1. V dropped 6 bases and J dropped 2; count of bases not matched to a gene: 6. The CDR3 is 15 amino acids. Germline V gene lookup returns CDR1 SNHLY and CDR2 FYNNEI. The CDR3 coding sequence is TGTGCCAGCAGCGCAGACAGGGCCAACACCGGGGAGCTGTTTTTT. This gives the protein CASSADRANTGELFF.

This clone was detected a few times. This chain connects TRBV2 to TRBJ1-1; D may be TRBD1 (6 bases). This CDR3 contains 13 residues. V was cut by 6 bases and J by 0 bases, with 8 bases left in between. Germline assignment: CDR1 SNHLY and CDR2 FYNNEI. The CDR3 loop reads CASSRGMNTEAFF. CDR3 nucleotide sequence: TGTGCCAGCAGCAGGGGCATGAACACTGAAGCTTTCTTT. The variable domain in full, completed from reference TRBV2 and TRBJ1-1, reads EPEVTQTPSHQVTQMGQEVILRCVPISNHLYFYWYRQILGQKVEFLVSFYNNEISEKSEIFDDQFSVERPDGSNFTLKIRSTKLEDSAMYFCASSRGMNTEAFFGQGTRLTVV.

The V gene is TRBV5-1, the J gene TRBJ2-7; 13 bases agree with TRBD2. Trimming removed 4 bases from V and 3 bases from J; junction bases left unmatched: 4. CDR1 is SGHRS and CDR2 is YFSETQ in the germline V gene. The CDR3 is 15 amino acids. CDR3: CASSPGTSGDYEQYF. Here the CDR3 DNA reads TGCGCCAGCAGCCCCGGGACTAGCGGGGACTACGAGCAGTACTTC. Combining the CDR3 with reference TRBV5-1 and TRBJ2-7 gives the whole variable domain KAGVTQTPRYLIKTRGQQVTLSCSPISGHRSVSWYQQTPGQGLQFLFEYFSETQRNKGNFPGRFSGRQFSNSRSEMNVSTLELGDSALYLCASSPGTSGDYEQYFGPGTRLTVT.

For this clone: Other nucleotide sequences in the sample specify the same CDR3. The rearrangement links TRBV5-4 to TRBJ2-7, with D possibly TRBD2 on 5 matching bases. With 0 bases removed from V and 7 bases from J, the gap between germline ends came to 8 bases. Per germline, CDR1 SGHNT and CDR2 YYREEE (reference sequence). The CDR3 is 12 residues long. For the CDR3, the DNA is TGTGCCAGCAGCTTGGCCTCGGGGGAGCAGTACTTC. This sequence encodes CASSLASGEQYF.

This clone is a singleton in its sample. The chain combines TRBV18 with TRBJ2-7; a weak D match, TRBD1 (6 bases). The CDR3 extends over 13 amino acids. V lost 3 bases and J lost 0, with 6 bases in between. CDR1 and CDR2 from the germline V gene are KGHSH and LQKENI. Written as DNA, the CDR3 is TGTGCCAGCTCACCCAGGGGCTCCTACGAGCAGTACTTC. It encodes CASSPRGSYEQYF.

V is TRBV12-5 and J is TRBJ2-3; D is unresolved. Trimming left V 6 bases short and J 4 bases short, with 14 bases between. The CDR3 sequence is 14 residues long. CDR1 LGHNT and CDR2 FRNRAP come from the germline V gene. The DNA for the CDR3 is TGTGCTAGTGGGTCGTCCCCCCGGTCAGATACGCAGTATTTT. This sequence encodes CASGSSPRSDTQYF.

The chain employs TRBV11-3 and TRBJ1-2, with D maybe TRBD1 (5 bases). Germline CDR1 reads SGHNT; CDR2 reads YENEEA. Trimming took off 5 bases at V and 6 bases at J, with 16 bases between the two ends. This CDR3 spans 14 amino acids. The CDR3, as DNA: TGTGCCAGCAGCATCCCGGGGGGATTGGATGGCTACACCTTC. It encodes CASSIPGGLDGYTF.

A remark on this clone: Sequence at one end of the junction differs from germline and may be a read error. V usage is TRBV7-9 and J usage is TRBJ1-2, with D perhaps matching TRBD1 (5 bases). Germline V gene sequence: CDR1 SEHNR, CDR2 FQNEAQ (reference sequence). The CDR3 has 14 amino acids. CDR3 nucleotide sequence: TGTTCCAGCAGCTTAGGCGCAGGGCTAGATGGCTACACCTTC. Translation gives CSSSLGAGLDGYTF.

This chain links TRBV27 with TRBJ1-3, with D possibly being TRBD1 (5 bases). This CDR3 comprises 13 residues. Trimming stripped 8 bases from V and 0 bases from J, with 8 bases between. Germline assignment: CDR1 MNHEY and CDR2 SMNVEV (reference sequence). The CDR3, as DNA: TGTGCCAGCCGCGGGGCCTCTGGAAACACCATATATTTT. Translating gives CASRGASGNTIYF.